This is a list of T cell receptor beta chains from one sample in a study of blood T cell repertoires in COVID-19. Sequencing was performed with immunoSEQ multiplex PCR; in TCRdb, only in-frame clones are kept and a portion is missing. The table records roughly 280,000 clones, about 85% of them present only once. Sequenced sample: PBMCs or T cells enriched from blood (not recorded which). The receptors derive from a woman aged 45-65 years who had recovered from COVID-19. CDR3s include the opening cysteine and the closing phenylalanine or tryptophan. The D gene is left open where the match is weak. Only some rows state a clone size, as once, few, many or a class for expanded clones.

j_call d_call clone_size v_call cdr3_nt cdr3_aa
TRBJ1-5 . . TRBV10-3 TGTGCCATCAGTGACAGGGTCAATCAGCCCCAGCATTTT CAISDRVNQPQHF
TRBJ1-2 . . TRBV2 TGTGCCAGCTTTCTCAGATCTTCGTATGGCTACACCTTC CASFLRSSYGYTF
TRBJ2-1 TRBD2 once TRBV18 TGTGCCAGCTCACCACCGAGACTAGCGGGAGGTGATGAGCAGTTCTTC CASSPPRLAGGDEQFF
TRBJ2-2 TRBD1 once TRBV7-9 TGTGCCAGCAGCCCTCGGGACAGGGGAAGCACCGGGGAGCTGTTTTTT CASSPRDRGSTGELFF
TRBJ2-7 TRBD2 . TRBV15 TGTGCCACCAGCAGAGATACTAGCGCGAGCTCCTACGAGCAGTACTTC CATSRDTSASSYEQYF
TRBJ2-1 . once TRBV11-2 TGTGCCAGCAGCTTAGCCGGGGAGCAGTTCTTC CASSLAGEQFF
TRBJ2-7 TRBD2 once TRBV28 TGTGCCAGCAACGACCTGACACTAGCGGCCACCTACGAGCAGTACTTC CASNDLTLAATYEQYF
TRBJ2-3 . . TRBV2 TGTGCCAGCAGTGAATATCGGGGCACAGATACGCAGTATTTT CASSEYRGTDTQYF
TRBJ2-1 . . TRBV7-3 TGTGCCAGCAGCTTACTGGCCATCAATGAGCAGTTCTTC CASSLLAINEQFF
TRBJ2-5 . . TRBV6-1 TGTGCCAGCAGTGAACATAGCTTGGGGACCCAGTACTTC CASSEHSLGTQYF
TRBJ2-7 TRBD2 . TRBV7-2 TGTGCCAGCAGCCAAGAAGCGGGGAGGGGCGAGCAGTACTTC CASSQEAGRGEQYF
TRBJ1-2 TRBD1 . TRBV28 TGTGCCAGCAGACCGGGACAGGGTTTTGGCTATGGCTACACCTTC CASRPGQGFGYGYTF
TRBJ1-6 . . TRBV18 TGTGCCAGCTCACCTAATACGGGGAATTCACCCCTCCACTTT CASSPNTGNSPLHF
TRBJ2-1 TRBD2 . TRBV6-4 TGTGCCAGCAGTTTGACTAGCGGGAGCCATGAGCAGTTCTTC CASSLTSGSHEQFF
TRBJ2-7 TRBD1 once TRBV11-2 TGTGCCAGCAGCTTGGAGAGGGGGCCTTCCTACGAGCAGTACTTC CASSLERGPSYEQYF
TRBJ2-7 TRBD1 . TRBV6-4 TGTGCCAGCAGTGACCGGATAGGGACAGGAGGAACCTACGAGCAGTACTTC CASSDRIGTGGTYEQYF
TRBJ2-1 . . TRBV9 TGTGCCAGCAGCACCTTGGGCGCGACCTACAATGAGCAGTTCTTC CASSTLGATYNEQFF
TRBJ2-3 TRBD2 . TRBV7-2 TGTGCCAGCAGCTTAGTGGGCTCTAGCGGGATTTGGACAGATACGCAGTATTTT CASSLVGSSGIWTDTQYF
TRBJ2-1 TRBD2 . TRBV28 TGTGCCAGCAGTTCCCGGACTAGCGGGGGGCCCAATGAGCAGTTCTTC CASSSRTSGGPNEQFF
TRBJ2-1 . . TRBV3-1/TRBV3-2 TGTGCCAGCAGCCCCCGGAGGGTCCCGGGAGAGCAGTTCTTC CASSPRRVPGEQFF
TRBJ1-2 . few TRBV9 TGTGCCAGCAGCGTAGACCAGAATGGCTACACCTTC CASSVDQNGYTF
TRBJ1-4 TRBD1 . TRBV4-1 TGCGCCAGCAGCCGAATTGGGACAGGGATTCCCGAAAAACTGTTTTTT CASSRIGTGIPEKLFF
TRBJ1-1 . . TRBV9 TGTGCCAGCAGCGCCCGGATGGGGGCCAGGTACACTGAAGCTTTCTTT CASSARMGARYTEAFF
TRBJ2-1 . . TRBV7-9 TGTGCCAGCAGCTTAGGGACTACAGCGAGGGGTGAGCAGTTCTTC CASSLGTTARGEQFF
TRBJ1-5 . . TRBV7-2 TGTGCCAGCAGCGCGGAGTATAGCAATCAGCCCCAGCATTTT CASSAEYSNQPQHF
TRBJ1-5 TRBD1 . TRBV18 TGTGCCAGCTCACCGACAGGGGCCAATCAGCCCCAGCATTTT CASSPTGANQPQHF
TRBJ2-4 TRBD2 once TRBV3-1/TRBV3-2 TGTGCCAGCAGCCAAGACTCGGCTGCGGGGGAAGCGGGAGGGAGAAACATTCAGTACTTC CASSQDSAAGEAGGRNIQYF
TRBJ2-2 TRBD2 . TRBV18 TGTGCCAGCCATAAAGGACTAGCGGGAGCTTGGAGCACCGGGGAGCTGTTTTTT CASHKGLAGAWSTGELFF
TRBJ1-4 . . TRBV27 TGTGCCAGCAGCCCATTCGGATCCCCGGACAGAACTAATGAAAAACTGTTTTTT CASSPFGSPDRTNEKLFF